The clone carrying this T cell receptor beta chain was counted between two and nine times. Its antigen is undetermined. The data were taken from a study of identical twins. TCRdb fed the 5' RACE reads into MiXCR, producing one record per CDR3 protein. The top ten hold roughly 4% of the sample, which has about 730,000 distinct CDR3 sequences, around 20% seen once. CDR3 length: 15 residues. The V gene lost 4 bases and the J gene lost 0 bases, with 16 bases spanning the gap. The germline gives CDR1 SQVTM, CDR2 ANQGSEA. Whole-study results and caveats: Invariant cells of the MAIT and iNKT types might have partly distorted the zero-insertion analyses.

These data also featured in a second study, about T cells expressing NK-cell markers.

This clonotype was sampled from a woman under 30 in good health. The sequencing input was PBMCs. The chain links TRBV29-1 to TRBJ2-7; no clear D. CDR3 loop: CSVVRGYPFSYEQYF. As DNA, the CDR3 is TGCAGCGTTGTTCGAGGCTACCCGTTCTCCTACGAGCAGTACTTC.